A single sample gave rise to the 30 T cell receptor beta chains below, sequenced in a study of T cell repertoires in cytomegalovirus infection (dated by TCRdb to the late 2010s). TCRdb names Illumina HiSeq 1500 as the instrument used. The raw public data were reprocessed by TCRdb itself: fastp quality trimming at Q25, MiXCR clonotype calling, in-frame beta chains only. When rows share a CDR3 protein, they turn into one entry using the most common DNA and genes. The sample table records 230,000 or so distinct CDR3 sequences; 15% to 20% of these occur just once. In total, the top ten clones hold around 47% of the sample. The source material was CD8+ T cells from PBMCs. These receptors were obtained from a human donor in good health (CMV status not recorded). Some clones in this sample may be carry-over from other donors' samples.

In nucleotides, the CDR3 is TGTGCCACCAGCAAGACAGGGCCCAAACAGCCCCAGCATTTT. Amino acids: CATSKTGPKQPQHF. This rearrangement joins TRBV15 to TRBJ1-5, with TRBD1 matching 7 bases. V was clipped by 4 bases and J by 7 bases; unmatched bases: 7. This CDR3 is 14 amino acids long. Germline-derived CDR1 and CDR2 are LNHNV and YYDKDF (reference sequence).

This clonotype turned up a few times. V gene TRBV27 combines with J gene TRBJ1-1; D unclear. The CDR3 is made up of 13 amino acids. The V end was cut by 5 bases, the J end by 7 bases, with 14 bases between. The V gene's germline CDR1 is MNHEY and CDR2 SMNVEV (reference sequence). CDR3 amino acids: CASSPSWVDEAFF. The CDR3 coding sequence is TGTGCCAGCAGTCCCTCCTGGGTTGATGAAGCTTTCTTT.

The gene calls are TRBV20-1 and TRBJ2-7, with TRBD1 identical over 10 bases. Germline-derived CDR1 and CDR2 are DFQATT and SNEGSKA (reference sequence). V lost 6 bases and J lost 3; bases outside the gene matches: 8. There are 14 residues in the CDR3. CDR3 sequence (DNA): TGCAGTGCAGTCATGGACAGGGGGATCTACGAGCAGTACTTC. Amino acids: CSAVMDRGIYEQYF.

The rearrangement links TRBV7-4 to TRBJ1-1; no reliable D call. This CDR3 has 13 residues. V was clipped by 7 bases and J by 5 bases, with 14 bases between them. Germline CDR1 and CDR2: SGHVT and SQSDAQ. CDR3 coding DNA: TGTGCCAGCAATACGGGCGGGAGGACTGAAGCTTTCTTT. It is translated as CASNTGGRTEAFF.

This clonotype has only a few counts. The chain is built from TRBV29-1 and TRBJ1-2; no definite D call. Germline lookup yields CDR1 SQVTM and CDR2 ANQGSEA. Trimming took 6 bases from V and 2 from J, leaving 13 bases between them. The CDR3 sequence is 13 residues long. CDR3 sequence (DNA): TGCAGCGTGGGTGTTGTGGGCAACTATGGCTACACCTTC. This codes for CSVGVVGNYGYTF.

This clonotype was counted only a few times. V and J are TRBV6-2 or TRBV6-3 and TRBJ2-2; D remains unclear. V was clipped by 0 bases and J by 6 bases, with 8 bases between them. The CDR3 totals 14 residues. Germline lookup yields CDR1 MNHEY and CDR2 SVGEGT. CDR3 residues: CASSYSRDSGELFF. CDR3 coding DNA: TGTGCCAGCAGTTACTCGCGTGATTCCGGGGAGCTGTTTTTT.

A few counts support this clonotype. One end of the junction is discordant with germline, which a read error may explain. The chain employs TRBV4-1 and TRBJ1-4; D may be TRBD1 (6 bases). The CDR3 has 15 amino acids. Germline CDR1 and CDR2: MGHRA and YSYEKL. The CDR3: CASSARTATNEKLFF. Written as DNA, the CDR3 is TGTGCCAGCAGCGCCCGGACAGCAACTAATGAAAAACTGTTTTTT.

The J gene is TRBJ2-7, the V gene TRBV29-1; TRBD1 matches 11 bases. The germline V gene has CDR1 SQVTM and CDR2 ANQGSEA. The CDR3 extends over 14 amino acids. Trimming at V came to 3 bases and at J to 3 bases, leaving 4 bases not matched to a gene. The CDR3 reads CSVEGQGGSYEQYF. The CDR3 nucleotides are TGCAGCGTTGAGGGACAGGGGGGAAGCTACGAGCAGTACTTC.

This chain joins TRBV19 and TRBJ1-5, with TRBD1 matching 7 bases. Germline CDR1 LNHDA, CDR2 SQIVND (reference sequence). The CDR3 loop spans 15 amino acids. J was trimmed by 2 bases and V by 2 bases; bases with no gene match: 3. CDR3 in DNA: TGTGCCAGTAGTATAACAGGGGATGGCAATCAGCCCCAGCATTTT. Its protein product is CASSITGDGNQPQHF.

This clonotype was counted at least ten times. The CDR3 DNA is TGTGCCAGCAGCTTAGACCCCCCTCTCGAGCAGTACTTC. Protein: CASSLDPPLEQYF. The V gene is TRBV7-8, the J gene TRBJ2-7; D is unclear. CDR3 length: 13 amino acids. Trimming stripped 1 base from V and 6 bases from J, with 10 bases between. Germline CDR1 is SGHVS and CDR2 is FQNEAQ.

In its sample, this clonotype was seen many times. The chain joins TRBV6-4 to TRBJ1-1, with no clear D. This CDR3 has 13 amino acids. Trimming stripped 11 bases from V and 5 bases from J, with 18 bases between. Germline-derived CDR1 and CDR2 are MRHNA and SNTAGT. The CDR3 here is CARNPYARTEAFF. The CDR3 DNA reads as TGTGCCCGAAACCCCTACGCTAGAACTGAAGCTTTCTTT.

The rearrangement uses TRBV19 and TRBJ1-2; D is unresolved. V lost 7 bases and J 1 base, leaving 13 bases between the germline ends. Germline values: CDR1 LNHDA, CDR2 SQIVND (reference sequence). This CDR3 has 14 residues. The DNA for the CDR3 is TGTGCCAGTAAGGACGTCCCGGATAACTATGGCTACACCTTC. As protein: CASKDVPDNYGYTF.

This clonotype was picked up many times. This chain links TRBV7-8 with TRBJ2-7, with 11 bases aligning to TRBD2. Germline loops: CDR1 SGHVS, CDR2 FQNEAQ. Trimming cost V 3 bases and J 4 bases; bases outside gene matches: 8. CDR3 length: 16 amino acids. CDR3 nucleotide sequence: TGTGCCAGCAGCTTTTCTAGCGGGGGGATTTCGTACGAGCAGTACTTC. Translation: CASSFSSGGISYEQYF. The complete variable domain, with remaining parts taken from reference TRBV7-8 and TRBJ2-7, reads GAGVSQSPRYKVAKRGQDVALRCDPISGHVSLFWYQQALGQGPEFLTYFQNEAQLDKSGLPSDRFFAERPEGSVSTLKIQRTQQEDSAVYLCASSFSSGGISYEQYFGPGTRLTVT.

The chain joins TRBV2 to TRBJ1-1, with 7 bases lining up with TRBD1. V dropped 1 base and J dropped 4; count of bases not matched to a gene: 15. CDR1 is SNHLY and CDR2 is FYNNEI in the germline V gene. The CDR3 contains 18 residues. CDR3 nucleotides: TGTGCCAGCAGTGAAGTGGGGGATGACAGGGTCGGCGCCACTGAAGCTTTCTTT. It is translated as CASSEVGDDRVGATEAFF.

Many counts were recorded for this clonotype. The rearrangement joins TRBV29-1 to TRBJ2-7, with 7 bases identical to TRBD1. Germline CDR1 and CDR2: SQVTM and ANQGSEA. CDR3 size: 13 residues. Trimming cost V 4 bases and J 1 base; bases outside gene matches: 4. As DNA, the CDR3 is TGCAGCGTTGTTCCGGACAGGTCCTACGAGCAGTACTTC. This encodes CSVVPDRSYEQYF.

This clonotype was picked up a small number of times. The V gene is TRBV11-2, the J gene TRBJ2-2, with a tentative D call TRBD2 (7 bases). CDR1 and CDR2 from the germline V gene are SGHAT and FQNNGV. The CDR3 covers 19 residues. Trimming cost V 3 bases and J 5 bases, with 25 bases left between them. The CDR3 loop reads CASSFHYPLGGGGTGELFF. CDR3 nucleotide sequence: TGTGCCAGCAGCTTCCATTACCCGCTTGGCGGGGGCGGTACCGGGGAGCTGTTTTTT.

This clonotype was counted only a few times. The chain couples TRBV28 to TRBJ1-1; the D gene is possibly TRBD1 (6 bases). This CDR3 has 15 residues. Looked up from germline, CDR1 is MDHEN and CDR2 is SYDVKM. Trimming shortened V by 6 bases and J by 1 base, and 15 bases separated the two germline ends. The CDR3 sequence: CASRPQQGWNTEAFF. The CDR3 DNA sequence: TGTGCCAGCAGACCCCAACAGGGTTGGAACACTGAAGCTTTCTTT.

This clonotype was detected a few times. The genes are TRBV2 and TRBJ1-1; D is uncertain. CDR3 length: 13 residues. Per the germline V gene, CDR1 is SNHLY and CDR2 is FYNNEI. Trimming removed 5 bases at V and 1 base at J, with 8 bases between. The DNA for the CDR3 is TGTGCCAGCAGTCTCGTCACGAACACTGAAGCTTTCTTT. It codes for CASSLVTNTEAFF.

This clonotype has only a few counts. The chain joins TRBV29-1 to TRBJ1-1, with D unclear. The CDR3 consists of 11 residues. Deletions cut 6 bases from V and 4 bases from J, with 9 bases between. Germline CDR1 SQVTM, CDR2 ANQGSEA. The chain's CDR3 is CSVAWSTEAFF. The CDR3 nucleotides read TGCAGCGTGGCTTGGAGCACTGAAGCTTTCTTT. The full variable domain, with the rest looked up from reference TRBV29-1 and TRBJ1-1, is SAVISQKPSRDICQRGTSLTIQCQVDSQVTMMFWYRQQPGQSLTLIATANQGSEATYESGFVIDKFPISRPNLTFSTLTVSNMSPEDSSIYLCSVAWSTEAFFGQGTRLTVV.

In its sample, this clonotype was seen many times. The V gene is TRBV28, the J gene TRBJ1-5; a weak D match, TRBD1 (5 bases). Germline V gives CDR1 MDHEN, CDR2 SYDVKM. The V end lost 2 bases, the J end lost 0 bases, and 11 bases lay between the germline ends. This CDR3 region has 16 residues. CDR3: CASSLSGGYSNQPQHF. The CDR3 DNA reads as TGTGCCAGCAGTTTAAGTGGGGGGTATAGCAATCAGCCCCAGCATTTT.

This chain joins TRBV20-1 and TRBJ2-1; D perhaps matches TRBD1 (6 bases). Germline CDR1 is DFQATT and CDR2 is SNEGSKA (reference sequence). The CDR3 runs 16 residues. V was clipped by 0 bases and J by 2 bases, with 14 bases between them. The CDR3 DNA follows: TGCAGTGCTAGAGATGGAACAGGGTTCACCTACAATGAGCAGTTCTTC. Translation gives CSARDGTGFTYNEQFF.

Many counts were recorded for this clonotype. This chain joins TRBV7-2 and TRBJ1-5, with a possible D match to TRBD1 (5 bases). CDR3 length equals 15 residues. Per germline, CDR1 SGHTA and CDR2 FQGNSA. V lost 1 base and J 9 bases, leaving 16 bases between the germline ends. CDR3 in amino acids: CASSLDTGPFLPQHF. The CDR3 DNA follows: TGTGCCAGCAGCTTAGATACAGGTCCTTTCTTGCCCCAGCATTTT.

V gene TRBV20-1 combines with J gene TRBJ2-5; 12 nucleotides match TRBD2. The CDR3 has 14 amino acids. Trimming at V came to 3 bases and at J to 5 bases, leaving 4 bases not matched to a gene. Germline values: CDR1 DFQATT, CDR2 SNEGSKA (reference sequence). CDR3 in amino acids: CSARMTSGGETQYF. The CDR3 nucleotides read TGCAGTGCTAGGATGACTAGCGGGGGCGAGACCCAGTACTTC.

In its sample, this clonotype was seen many times. This sequence joins TRBV28 and TRBJ1-1; no definite D call. The CDR3 extends over 13 amino acids. CDR1 and CDR2 from the germline V gene are MDHEN and SYDVKM. Trimming cost V 3 bases and J 1 base, with 6 bases left between them. In nucleotides, the CDR3 is TGTGCCAGCAGTTTTGGATGGAACACTGAAGCTTTCTTT. Its translation is CASSFGWNTEAFF.

The rearrangement uses TRBV27 and TRBJ2-7; D is ambiguous. Trimming stripped 6 bases from V and 3 bases from J, with 15 bases between. Germline CDR1 is MNHEY and CDR2 is SMNVEV (reference sequence). The CDR3 sequence is 14 residues long. CDR3: CASRGSGKYYEQYF. In DNA form, the CDR3 reads TGTGCCAGCAGGGGGTCAGGAAAGTACTACGAGCAGTACTTC.

This clonotype has just a few counts. V usage is TRBV7-6 and J usage is TRBJ2-2; TRBD1 matches 7 bases. This CDR3 comprises 15 residues. The germline gives CDR1 SGHVS, CDR2 FNYEAQ. The ends lost 5 bases at V and 4 bases at J; junction bases unmatched: 7. CDR3 in DNA: TGTGCCAGCAGCAGCAGGGACAGAAGCACCGGGGAGCTGTTTTTT. This gives the protein CASSSRDRSTGELFF.

This clonotype appeared many times. V gene TRBV11-2 combines with J gene TRBJ2-1, with D unclear. V gave up 5 bases and J gave up 4 bases, with 6 bases separating them. From germline, CDR1 is SGHAT and CDR2 FQNNGV. The CDR3 loop spans 12 amino acids. CDR3 sequence: CASSHHYNEQFF. The CDR3, as DNA: TGTGCCAGCAGCCACCATTACAATGAGCAGTTCTTC.

This clonotype occurred many times. This rearrangement joins TRBV2 to TRBJ2-2; 9 bases fit TRBD1. Looked up from germline, CDR1 is SNHLY and CDR2 is FYNNEI. Trimming cost V 8 bases and J 1 base; bases outside gene matches: 11. There are 17 residues in the CDR3. The CDR3 DNA is TGTGCCAGCCACACGATTGGGACAGGGCTGAACACCGGGGAGCTGTTTTTT. The encoded protein is CASHTIGTGLNTGELFF.

This chain uses TRBV28 with TRBJ2-1; the match to TRBD1 covers 7 bases. Germline-derived CDR1 and CDR2 are MDHEN and SYDVKM. This CDR3 has 15 residues. J gave up 3 bases and V 6 bases, and 8 bases lay outside the gene matches. The CDR3 is CASRTDRAYYNEQFF. The CDR3 DNA reads as TGTGCCAGCAGAACCGACAGGGCCTACTACAATGAGCAGTTCTTC.

This clonotype appeared a single time. This chain links TRBV6-5 with TRBJ2-7, with TRBD2 matching 7 bases. The V gene's germline CDR1 is MNHEY and CDR2 SVGAGI. The length of the CDR3 is 14 residues. Unmatched junction bases numbered 10, after V lost 2 bases and J lost 9 bases. Written as DNA, the CDR3 is TGTGCCAGCAGTTACGGGCAGCGGGGTTTCGGGCAGTACTTC. Translated, it gives CASSYGQRGFGQYF.